The clone carrying this TCR beta chain was detected only a few times. Next came a second PCR, run for about 6 to 11 cycles, which used a sample-barcoded 5' primer along with a J-beta primer mix. Each CDR3 protein gets one entry after TCRdb re-called the 5' RACE reads with MiXCR. The table has around 800,000 distinct CDR3 sequences, around 50% seen once. These data originate in a study of blood T cells in healthy people across ages. The V gene lost 5 bases and the J gene lost 10 bases, with 15 bases spanning the gap. Germline loops: CDR1 SGHVS, CDR2 FQNEAQ. This CDR3 is built from 13 residues. The receptor comes from a man at least 80 years old in good health. The chain joins TRBV7-8 to TRBJ2-1; D unresolved. The specimen was blood. CDR3 region: CASSRGRSGEQFF. Here the CDR3 DNA reads TGTGCCAGCAGCCGTGGAAGGAGTGGGGAGCAGTTCTTC.